The clone carrying this T cell receptor beta chain was picked up one time. This specimen belongs to a study of blood T cell repertoires in COVID-19. Original processing notes: Reference gene primer amplification gave estimated nucleated cell counts. Using immunoSEQ multiplex PCR, the repertoire was profiled, and TCRdb retains in-frame clones only, with some absent. The DNA was the basis for D and trimming; V, J and clone size are from that table. The data contain 35,000 to 50,000 clones, 70% to 85% of them singletons. Germline V CDR1 and CDR2: SGHRS, YFSETQ. This CDR3 has 14 amino acids. V was pared by 0 bases and J by 6 bases, with 9 bases between.

The TCR sequence derives from a human donor with acute or convalescent COVID-19. The donor label of this sample is uncertain. This chain links TRBV5-1 with TRBJ1-4; D perhaps matches TRBD1 (5 bases). Sequenced input: peripheral blood. For the CDR3, the DNA is TGCGCCAGCAGCTTGGAGGCACAGGATGAAAAACTGTTTTTT. The encoded protein is CASSLEAQDEKLFF.